The next 31 T cell receptor beta chains were all read from a single sample in a study of shared clonotypes between healthy human individuals. The assay was immunoSEQ multiplex PCR, and TCRdb's table has in-frame clones only and misses some. This table holds some 1 million clones, about 76% found once. Sequenced: memory CD4+ T cells sorted from blood. Subset of the sample: CD45RA-negative fraction. The origin of the receptors is a young man in good health.

This clone was observed a single time. The genes are TRBV5-4 and TRBJ2-2, with 10 bases fitting TRBD1. The V and J ends lost 3 bases and 7 bases, in that order; junction bases with no gene match: 9. CDR1 is SGHNT, CDR2 YYREEE, per germline (reference sequence). CDR3 size: 16 residues. The CDR3 reads CASSYGTGVKDGELFF. The CDR3 DNA follows: TGTGCCAGCAGCTATGGGACAGGGGTAAAGGACGGGGAGCTGTTTTTT. The full variable domain, completed using reference TRBV5-4 and TRBJ2-2, is ETGVTQSPTHLIKTRGQQVTLRCSSQSGHNTVSWYQQALGQGPQFIFQYYREEENGRGNFPPRFSGLQFPNYSSELNVNALELDDSALYLCASSYGTGVKDGELFFGEGSRLTVL.

The table lists this clone with many counts. Other DNA sequences in the sample encode the same CDR3. The V and J genes are TRBV30 and TRBJ1-5; no clear D. Germline V gene data show CDR1 as GTSNPN and CDR2 as SVGIG (reference sequence). This CDR3 region has 13 residues. V was cut by 2 bases and J by 7 bases, with 12 bases left in between. The CDR3 loop reads CAWSSSREQPQHF. DNA for the CDR3: TGTGCCTGGAGTTCCTCTCGGGAGCAGCCCCAGCATTTT.

This chain links TRBV27 with TRBJ2-5; D perhaps matches TRBD2 (6 bases). Germline CDR1 is MNHEY and CDR2 is SMNVEV (reference sequence). Trimming left V 4 bases short and J 7 bases short, with 10 bases between. CDR3 length equals 12 residues. CDR3 protein: CASSSVGGTQYF. The CDR3 DNA sequence: TGTGCCAGCAGTTCGGTGGGGGGGACCCAGTACTTC.

V and J are TRBV5-5 and TRBJ1-3; D possibly corresponds to TRBD1 (5 bases). CDR3 size: 16 residues. V was shortened by 0 bases and J by 4 bases, with 14 bases between the two germline ends. Germline-derived CDR1 and CDR2 are SGHKS and YYEKEE (reference sequence). CDR3 nucleotide sequence: TGTGCCAGCAGCTTGGGAGGACAAGGGTACGGAAACACCATATATTTT. Translating it yields CASSLGGQGYGNTIYF.

This chain links TRBV7-2 with TRBJ2-3; D gene ambiguous. The V gene's germline CDR1 is SGHTA and CDR2 FQGNSA. This CDR3 region has 15 residues. Trimming took off 5 bases at V and 5 bases at J, with 17 bases between the two ends. The CDR3 spells CASSPLTRQRDTQYF. The CDR3, as DNA: TGTGCCAGCAGCCCCCTCACTCGTCAAAGAGATACGCAGTATTTT.

The chain couples TRBV9 to TRBJ2-1, with 10 bases identical to TRBD2. CDR1 is SGDLS and CDR2 is YYNGEE in the germline V gene. Trimming at V came to 3 bases and at J to 8 bases, leaving 11 bases not matched to a gene. This CDR3 has 16 residues. This chain's CDR3 is CASSEGLAGEIYEQFF. The CDR3 bases are TGTGCCAGCAGCGAAGGGCTAGCGGGAGAAATCTATGAGCAGTTCTTC. Full variable domain (remainder filled in from reference TRBV9 and TRBJ2-1): DSGVTQTPKHLITATGQRVTLRCSPRSGDLSVYWYQQSLDQGLQFLIQYYNGEERAKGNILERFSAQQFPDLHSELNLSSLELGDSALYFCASSEGLAGEIYEQFFGPGTRLTVL.

The rearrangement links TRBV5-4 to TRBJ1-5; D call uncertain. Germline CDR1 and CDR2: SGHNT and YYREEE (reference sequence). The CDR3 is 15 amino acids. Trimming left V 2 bases short and J 8 bases short, with 17 bases between. CDR3 loop: CASSLDPGGREPQHF. CDR3 DNA sequence: TGTGCCAGCAGCTTAGATCCGGGTGGGCGGGAGCCCCAGCATTTT.

This sequence joins TRBV6-5 and TRBJ2-7; the D gene is possibly TRBD1 (5 bases). CDR1 and CDR2 (germline): MNHEY, SVGAGI. V was cut by 0 bases and J by 8 bases, with 8 bases left in between. This CDR3 is built from 12 residues. CDR3 protein: CASSYSGVQQYF. In DNA, the CDR3 is TGTGCCAGCAGTTACTCAGGGGTCCAGCAGTACTTC.

V is TRBV25-1 and J is TRBJ1-3, with unresolved D. V was pared by 7 bases and J by 4 bases, with 14 bases between. The CDR3 contains 14 residues. The V gene's germline CDR1 is MGHDK and CDR2 SYGVNS. This chain's CDR3 is CASIPPGRGNTIYF. As DNA, the CDR3 is TGTGCCAGCATCCCCCCGGGCAGAGGAAACACCATATATTTT.

Comments on this clone: Other DNA sequences from this sample encode an identical CDR3 as well. The chain recombines TRBV6-6 with TRBJ1-5, with unresolved D. CDR1 MNHNY and CDR2 SVGAGI come from the germline V gene (reference sequence). V lost 3 bases to trimming and J lost 2 bases, with 5 bases between them. The CDR3 spans 13 residues. The chain's CDR3 is CASSYRGNQPQHF. The CDR3 nucleotides are TGTGCCAGCAGTTATCGTGGCAATCAGCCCCAGCATTTT.

This chain connects TRBV18 to TRBJ1-2; D is unresolved. V lost 4 bases, J lost 8 bases, and 8 bases lay in between. Germline CDR1 is KGHSH and CDR2 is LQKENI. The CDR3 covers 11 residues. CDR3 sequence reads: CASSLLEGYTF. The CDR3 region has the DNA TGTGCCAGCTCACTGCTAGAGGGCTACACCTTC.

Many counts were recorded for this clone. J is TRBJ2-1 and V is TRBV7-8; possible D gene TRBD2, 6 bases. The CDR3 extends over 13 amino acids. The germline V gene encodes CDR1 SGHVS and CDR2 FQNEAQ. Trimming left V 5 bases short and J 10 bases short, with 15 bases between. Here the CDR3 reads CASSPQTSGEQFF. Written as DNA, the CDR3 is TGTGCCAGCAGCCCACAGACTAGTGGGGAGCAGTTCTTC.

V and J are TRBV27 and TRBJ1-6; tentative D call: TRBD1 (5 bases). The V and J ends lost 5 bases and 10 bases respectively, with 9 bases between them. Germline-derived CDR1 and CDR2 are MNHEY and SMNVEV (reference sequence). This CDR3 has 12 residues. The CDR3 sequence: CASSLRGSPLHF. In DNA, the CDR3 is TGTGCCAGCAGTCTCCGGGGGTCACCCCTCCACTTT.

The chain joins TRBV9 to TRBJ2-2; unclear D gene. Per germline, CDR1 SGDLS and CDR2 YYNGEE. The CDR3 is 14 residues long. V lost 0 bases, J lost 5 bases, and 8 bases lay in between. The CDR3 DNA is TGTGCCAGCAGCGTAGCTGCATCGACCGGGGAGCTGTTTTTT. This gives the protein CASSVAASTGELFF.

The chain carries TRBV7-6 and TRBJ1-6; 9 positions match TRBD1. The germline V gene has CDR1 SGHVS and CDR2 FNYEAQ. This CDR3 is built from 16 residues. V was clipped by 3 bases and J by 6 bases; unmatched bases: 6. The DNA for the CDR3 is TGTGCCAGCAGCTTGACTCCGGGACAGGGTAATTCACCCCTCCACTTT. This gives the protein CASSLTPGQGNSPLHF.

The chain combines TRBV6-5 with TRBJ2-2; D might be TRBD2 (6 bases). V was cut by 7 bases and J by 8 bases, with 17 bases left in between. Germline V gene data show CDR1 as MNHEY and CDR2 as SVGAGI. The CDR3 has 14 amino acids. CDR3: CASTRGGAEGELFF. The CDR3 bases are TGTGCCAGCACCCGGGGCGGGGCAGAGGGGGAGCTGTTTTTT.

The chain recombines TRBV5-1 with TRBJ1-1; TRBD1 matches at 7 bases. V lost 4 bases to trimming and J lost 0 bases; unmatched junction nucleotides: 6. The germline CDR1 and CDR2 sequences are SGHRS and YFSETQ. The CDR3 runs to 15 residues. The CDR3 DNA follows: TGCGCCAGCAGCGCGAGACAGGGTGTGAACACTGAAGCTTTCTTT. It yields the protein CASSARQGVNTEAFF.

V usage is TRBV19 and J usage is TRBJ1-2; TRBD1 matches at 7 bases. V was pared by 7 bases and J by 4 bases, with 6 bases of the junction left unmatched. Germline loops: CDR1 LNHDA, CDR2 SQIVND (reference sequence). This CDR3 has 13 residues. Written as DNA, the CDR3 is TGTGCCAGTACTAGGGGGCGCGTCTATGGCTACACCTTC. Protein product: CASTRGRVYGYTF.

This clone was seen only a few times. The V call is TRBV30, the J call TRBJ2-7; perhaps TRBD2 as D (5 bases). The CDR3 loop spans 14 amino acids. The V end was cut by 3 bases, the J end by 2 bases, with 14 bases between. Germline V gene data show CDR1 as GTSNPN and CDR2 as SVGIG (reference sequence). The CDR3 spells CAWSAGGRTYEQYF. CDR3 in DNA: TGTGCCTGGAGCGCTGGAGGCAGGACCTACGAGCAGTACTTC.

In its sample, this clone was seen once. The V and J genes are TRBV19 and TRBJ1-1, with D possibly TRBD1 on 5 matching bases. Germline CDR1 reads LNHDA; CDR2 reads SQIVND (reference sequence). The CDR3 has 14 residues. The V end lost 8 bases, the J end lost 0 bases, and 13 bases lay between the germline ends. CDR3 DNA: TGTGCCAGTTGCTCGGACATACTGAACACTGAAGCTTTCTTT. Its protein is CASCSDILNTEAFF.

The chain uses TRBV5-1 and TRBJ2-1; D gene uncertain. Germline V gene data show CDR1 as SGHRS and CDR2 as YFSETQ. Trimming removed 5 bases at V and 10 bases at J, with 22 bases between. The CDR3 runs 15 residues. The CDR3: CASRGREVGLVEQFF. The CDR3 region has the DNA TGCGCCAGCAGAGGGCGAGAAGTCGGTCTAGTCGAGCAGTTCTTC.

The rearrangement links TRBV5-1 to TRBJ2-7; maybe TRBD1 (6 bases). The CDR3 has 15 amino acids. The V and J ends lost 1 base and 3 bases respectively, with 14 bases between them. CDR1 and CDR2 from the germline V gene are SGHRS and YFSETQ. The CDR3 sequence: CASSLIGTPDYEQYF. For the CDR3, the DNA is TGCGCCAGCAGCTTGATCGGGACACCCGACTACGAGCAGTACTTC.

This clone was seen a few times. The V gene is TRBV9, the J gene TRBJ2-3; no firm D call. This CDR3 is 14 amino acids long. CDR1 and CDR2 from the germline V gene are SGDLS and YYNGEE. Between the trimmed V and J ends, which lost 5 bases and 0 bases, there was a span of 10 bases. CDR3 region: CASSIGSSTDTQYF. CDR3 nucleotide sequence: TGTGCCAGCAGTATAGGGTCTAGCACAGATACGCAGTATTTT.

This chain's CDR3 is CASSRGKNYGYTF. The CDR3, as DNA: TGTGCCAGCAGTCGCGGGAAGAACTATGGCTACACCTTC. The chain carries TRBV6-5 and TRBJ1-2; no definite D call. The CDR3 has 13 amino acids. Germline CDR1 is MNHEY and CDR2 is SVGAGI. The V and J ends lost 5 bases and 2 bases respectively, with 9 bases between them.

This clone was seen just once. This rearrangement joins TRBV6-6 to TRBJ1-1, with a possible D match to TRBD1 (6 bases). The germline gives CDR1 MNHNY, CDR2 SVGAGI (reference sequence). Trimming left V 6 bases short and J 4 bases short, with 12 bases between. This CDR3 is 13 amino acids long. The CDR3 region is CASRSRGLTEAFF. The CDR3 nucleotides read TGTGCCAGCAGAAGCAGGGGCCTCACTGAAGCTTTCTTT.

The CDR3 sequence is CASSEGIAGTIYNEQFF. Written as DNA, the CDR3 is TGTGCCAGCAGTGAGGGGATAGCGGGTACCATTTACAATGAGCAGTTCTTC. J is TRBJ2-1 and V is TRBV25-1; 7 nucleotides agree with TRBD2. V lost 3 bases, J lost 4 bases, and 12 bases stayed unmatched. The CDR3 runs to 17 residues. Germline V CDR1 and CDR2: MGHDK, SYGVNS.

In this sample, this clone turned up a few times. The sample contains more than one DNA sequence encoding this CDR3. V is TRBV2 and J is TRBJ2-7; TRBD1 agrees at 7 bases. After removal of 3 bases from V and 4 bases from J, the junction contained 0 bases not matched to a gene. This CDR3 has 12 residues. CDR1 and CDR2 (germline): SNHLY, FYNNEI. As DNA, the CDR3 is TGTGCCAGCAGTGACAGGGGGTACGAGCAGTACTTC. Protein product: CASSDRGYEQYF.

The chain joins TRBV7-2 to TRBJ1-2; D possibly corresponds to TRBD1 (6 bases). V was pared by 4 bases and J by 3 bases, with 15 bases between. The CDR3 spans 15 residues. Germline CDR1 SGHTA, CDR2 FQGNSA. In DNA form, the CDR3 reads TGTGCCAGCAGCTCTTGGGACAAGGGTGACTATGGCTACACCTTC. It yields the protein CASSSWDKGDYGYTF. The variable domain in full, with the rest retrieved from reference TRBV7-2 and TRBJ1-2, is GAGVSQSPSNKVTEKGKDVELRCDPISGHTALYWYRQSLGQGLEFLIYFQGNSAPDKSGLPSDRFSAERTGGSVSTLTIQRTQQEDSAVYLCASSSWDKGDYGYTFGSGTRLTVV.

The chain has TRBV10-3 and TRBJ1-2; D is unresolved. With 2 bases removed from V and 4 bases from J, the gap between germline ends came to 23 bases. CDR3 length: 18 amino acids. The germline V gene encodes CDR1 ENHRY and CDR2 SYGVKD. The chain's CDR3 is CAISEPGPERMNSYGYTF. Written as DNA, the CDR3 is TGTGCCATCAGTGAGCCCGGACCCGAAAGGATGAATAGCTATGGCTACACCTTC.

This clone has only a few counts. The rearrangement uses TRBV28 and TRBJ2-7; possibly TRBD1 for D (5 bases). Trimming took 8 bases from V and 7 from J, leaving 15 bases between them. This CDR3 is 12 amino acids long. Germline assignment: CDR1 MDHEN and CDR2 SYDVKM. This CDR3 is CASGSQGREQYF. The CDR3 DNA reads TGTGCCAGCGGAAGCCAGGGCAGGGAGCAGTACTTC. Full variable domain (remainder filled in from reference TRBV28 and TRBJ2-7): DVKVTQSSRYLVKRTGEKVFLECVQDMDHENMFWYRQDPGLGLRLIYFSYDVKMKEKGDIPEGYSVSREKKERFSLILESASTNQTSMYLCASGSQGREQYFGPGTRLTVT.

The chain employs TRBV18 and TRBJ2-7; D unresolved. With 4 bases removed from V and 7 bases from J, the gap between germline ends came to 14 bases. CDR1 KGHSH and CDR2 LQKENI come from the germline V gene. There are 13 residues in the CDR3. CDR3 coding DNA: TGTGCCAGCTCACGAAGGCAGGATCGGGAGCAGTACTTC. This encodes CASSRRQDREQYF.